One T cell receptor beta chain is described in this entry. Its antigen is still unknown. Mouse gene names and germline throughout. Read data end 1 residue before the CDR3 end; the end is taken from the germline J gene. The data were obtained in a study of tissue T cells after allogeneic stem cell transplantation. The V gene's germline CDR1 is LGHDT and CDR2 YNNKQL (reference sequence). This CDR3 is 15 amino acids long. J was trimmed by 1 base and V by 3 bases; bases with no gene match: 3. Sequenced by immunoSEQ multiplex PCR; TCRdb stores in-frame clones only, minus some. Of 48,000 or so clones listed, around 73% are singletons. Study results and caveats: The study did not identify alloreactive or antigen-specific tissue TCRs, and some clones might be persisting host cells. Anatomically similar tissues had similar TCR repertoires within each patient. This small cohort was clinically heterogeneous, and sampling depth was a limitation.

The chain joins TRBV4 to TRBJ1-5; 7 nucleotides line up with TRBD1. Sequenced sample: sorted cells pooled from one or two spleens. This sequence originates from a pool of C57BL/6 mice in good health. This chain's CDR3 is CASSYRGGNNQAPLF. CDR3 DNA (partial): TGTGCCAGCAGCTACAGGGGGGGGAACAACCAGGCTCCGCTT.